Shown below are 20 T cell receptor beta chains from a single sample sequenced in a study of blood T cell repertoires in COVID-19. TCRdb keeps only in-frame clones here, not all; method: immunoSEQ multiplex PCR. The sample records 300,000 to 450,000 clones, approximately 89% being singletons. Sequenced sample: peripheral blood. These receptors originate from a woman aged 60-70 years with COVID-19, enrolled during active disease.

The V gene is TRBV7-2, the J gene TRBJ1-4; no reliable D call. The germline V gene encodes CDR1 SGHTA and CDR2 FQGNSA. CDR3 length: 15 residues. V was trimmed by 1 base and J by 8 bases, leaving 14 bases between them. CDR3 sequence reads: CASSLVGSPGEKLFF. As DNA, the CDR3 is TGTGCCAGCAGCTTAGTGGGTTCCCCGGGAGAAAAACTGTTTTTT.

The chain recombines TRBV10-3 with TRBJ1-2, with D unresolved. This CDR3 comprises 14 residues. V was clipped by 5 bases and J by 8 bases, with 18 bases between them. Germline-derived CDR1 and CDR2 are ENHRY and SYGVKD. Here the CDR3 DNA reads TGTGCCATCAGTAGGTCACCAAAAGAGGGCGGCTACACCTTC. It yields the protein CAISRSPKEGGYTF.

The chain's CDR3 is CACGQMNTEAFF. CDR3 bases: TGTGCCTGCGGACAGATGAACACTGAAGCTTTCTTT. The chain has TRBV30 and TRBJ1-1; D might be TRBD1 (6 bases). This CDR3 has 12 residues. Germline lookup yields CDR1 GTSNPN and CDR2 SVGIG (reference sequence). V was trimmed by 6 bases and J by 0 bases, leaving 8 bases between them.

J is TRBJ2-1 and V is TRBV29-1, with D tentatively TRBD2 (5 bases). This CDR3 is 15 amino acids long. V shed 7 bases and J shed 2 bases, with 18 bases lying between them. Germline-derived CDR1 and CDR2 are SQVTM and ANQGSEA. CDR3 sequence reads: CSAHDRRTAYNEQFF. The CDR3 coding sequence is TGCAGCGCCCACGATCGACGGACTGCCTACAATGAGCAGTTCTTC.

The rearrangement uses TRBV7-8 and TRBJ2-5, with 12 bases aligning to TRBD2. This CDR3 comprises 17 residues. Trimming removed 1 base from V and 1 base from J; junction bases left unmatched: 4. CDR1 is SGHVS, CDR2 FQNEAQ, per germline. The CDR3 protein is CASSLGKLAGGQETQYF. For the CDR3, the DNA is TGTGCCAGCAGCTTAGGGAAACTAGCGGGGGGCCAAGAGACCCAGTACTTC.

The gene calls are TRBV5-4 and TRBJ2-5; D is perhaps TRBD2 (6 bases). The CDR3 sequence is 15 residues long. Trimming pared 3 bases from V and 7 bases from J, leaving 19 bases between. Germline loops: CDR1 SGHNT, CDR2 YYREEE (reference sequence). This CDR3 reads CASSWAGTPLGTQYF. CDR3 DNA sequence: TGTGCCAGCAGCTGGGCCGGGACTCCTCTAGGGACCCAGTACTTC. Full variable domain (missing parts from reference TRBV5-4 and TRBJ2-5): ETGVTQSPTHLIKTRGQQVTLRCSSQSGHNTVSWYQQALGQGPQFIFQYYREEENGRGNFPPRFSGLQFPNYSSELNVNALELDDSALYLCASSWAGTPLGTQYFGPGTRLLVL.

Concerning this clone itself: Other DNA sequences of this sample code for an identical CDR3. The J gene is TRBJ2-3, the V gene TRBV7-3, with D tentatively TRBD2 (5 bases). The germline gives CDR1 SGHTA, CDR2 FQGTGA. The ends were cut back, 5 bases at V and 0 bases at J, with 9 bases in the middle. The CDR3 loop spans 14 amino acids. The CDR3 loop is CASSPGLSTDTQYF. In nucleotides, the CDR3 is TGTGCCAGCAGCCCAGGACTTAGCACAGATACGCAGTATTTT.

DNA for the CDR3: TGTGCCAGTAGCGACGCGGGGGTCACTGAAGCTTTCTTT. Residues: CASSDAGVTEAFF. V is TRBV19 and J is TRBJ1-1; TRBD1 is a possible D gene (5 bases). Germline CDR1 reads LNHDA; CDR2 reads SQIVND (reference sequence). The V and J ends lost 6 bases and 4 bases respectively, with 12 bases between them. CDR3 length: 13 amino acids.

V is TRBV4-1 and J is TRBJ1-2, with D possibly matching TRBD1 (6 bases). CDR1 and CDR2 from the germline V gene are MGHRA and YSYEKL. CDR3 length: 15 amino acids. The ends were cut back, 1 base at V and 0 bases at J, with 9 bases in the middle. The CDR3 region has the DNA TGCGCCAGCAGCCAAGGGACAGCCGCTAACTATGGCTACACCTTC. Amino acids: CASSQGTAANYGYTF.

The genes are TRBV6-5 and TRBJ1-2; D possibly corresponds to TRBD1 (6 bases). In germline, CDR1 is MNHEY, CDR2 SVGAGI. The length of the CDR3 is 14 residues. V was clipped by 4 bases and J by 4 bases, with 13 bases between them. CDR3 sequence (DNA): TGTGCCAGCAGTTTCCGACAGGCCCGCTATGGCTACACCTTC. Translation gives CASSFRQARYGYTF.

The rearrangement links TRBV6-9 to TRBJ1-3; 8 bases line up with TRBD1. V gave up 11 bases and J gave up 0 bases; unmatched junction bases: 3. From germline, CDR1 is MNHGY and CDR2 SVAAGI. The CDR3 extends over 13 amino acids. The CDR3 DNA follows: TGTGCCCCCACAGGGGGCTCTGGAAACACCATATATTTT. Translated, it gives CAPTGGSGNTIYF.

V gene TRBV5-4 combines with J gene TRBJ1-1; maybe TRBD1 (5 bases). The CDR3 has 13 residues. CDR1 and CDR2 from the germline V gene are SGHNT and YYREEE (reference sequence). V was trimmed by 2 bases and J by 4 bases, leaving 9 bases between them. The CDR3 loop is CASSFPGFTEAFF. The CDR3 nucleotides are TGTGCCAGCAGCTTCCCAGGGTTCACTGAAGCTTTCTTT.

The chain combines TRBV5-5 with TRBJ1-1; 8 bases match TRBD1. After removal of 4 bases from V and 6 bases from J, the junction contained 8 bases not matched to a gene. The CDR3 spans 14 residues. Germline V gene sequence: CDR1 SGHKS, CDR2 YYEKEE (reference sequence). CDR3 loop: CASSMDRARAEAFF. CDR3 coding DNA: TGTGCCAGCAGCATGGACAGGGCCCGGGCTGAAGCTTTCTTT. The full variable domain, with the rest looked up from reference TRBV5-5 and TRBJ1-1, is DAGVTQSPTHLIKTRGQQVTLRCSPISGHKSVSWYQQVLGQGPQFIFQYYEKEERGRGNFPDRFSARQFPNYSSELNVNALLLGDSALYLCASSMDRARAEAFFGQGTRLTVV.

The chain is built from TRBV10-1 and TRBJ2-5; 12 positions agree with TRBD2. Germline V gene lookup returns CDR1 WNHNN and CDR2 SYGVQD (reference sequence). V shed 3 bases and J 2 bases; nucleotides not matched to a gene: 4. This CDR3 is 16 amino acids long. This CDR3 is CASSEGTSGGQETQYF. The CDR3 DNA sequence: TGCGCCAGCAGTGAAGGCACTAGCGGGGGGCAAGAGACCCAGTACTTC.

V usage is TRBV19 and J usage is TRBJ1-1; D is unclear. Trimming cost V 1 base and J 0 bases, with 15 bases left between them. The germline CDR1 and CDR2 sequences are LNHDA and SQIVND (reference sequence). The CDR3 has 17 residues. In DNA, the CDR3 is TGTGCCAGTAGTATAGGATACGGGGTAGGTCTGAACACTGAAGCTTTCTTT. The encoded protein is CASSIGYGVGLNTEAFF.

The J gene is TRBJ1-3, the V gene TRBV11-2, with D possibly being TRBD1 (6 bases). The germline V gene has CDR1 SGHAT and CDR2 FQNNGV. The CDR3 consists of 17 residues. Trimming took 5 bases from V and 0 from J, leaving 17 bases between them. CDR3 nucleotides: TGTGCCAGCAGCCCTAATCAGGGGATACACTCTGGAAACACCATATATTTT. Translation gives CASSPNQGIHSGNTIYF.

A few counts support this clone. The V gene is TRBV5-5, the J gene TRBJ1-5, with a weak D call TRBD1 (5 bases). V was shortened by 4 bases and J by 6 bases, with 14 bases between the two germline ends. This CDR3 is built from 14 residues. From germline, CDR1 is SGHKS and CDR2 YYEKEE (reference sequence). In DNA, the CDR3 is TGTGCCAGCAGCCTTGGGGGGGGTATTCAGCCCCAGCATTTT. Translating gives CASSLGGGIQPQHF.

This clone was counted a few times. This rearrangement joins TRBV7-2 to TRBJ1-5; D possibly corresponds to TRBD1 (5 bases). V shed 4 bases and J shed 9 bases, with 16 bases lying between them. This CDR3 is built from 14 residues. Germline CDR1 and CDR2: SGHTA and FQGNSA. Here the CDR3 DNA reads TGTGCCAGCAGCTCTGGGGGGGTATCAGCGCCCCAGCATTTT. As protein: CASSSGGVSAPQHF.

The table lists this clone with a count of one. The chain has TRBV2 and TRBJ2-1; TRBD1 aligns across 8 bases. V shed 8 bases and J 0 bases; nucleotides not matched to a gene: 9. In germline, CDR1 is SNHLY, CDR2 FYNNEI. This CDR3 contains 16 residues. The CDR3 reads CASVGTGRSSYNEQFF. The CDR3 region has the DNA TGTGCCAGCGTTGGGACAGGACGAAGCTCCTACAATGAGCAGTTCTTC.

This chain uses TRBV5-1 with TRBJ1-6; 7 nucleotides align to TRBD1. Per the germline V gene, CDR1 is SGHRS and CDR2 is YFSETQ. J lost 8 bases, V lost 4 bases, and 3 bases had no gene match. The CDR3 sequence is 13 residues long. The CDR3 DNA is TGCGCCAGCAGCCCCGGGACAGATTCACCCCTCCACTTT. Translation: CASSPGTDSPLHF.